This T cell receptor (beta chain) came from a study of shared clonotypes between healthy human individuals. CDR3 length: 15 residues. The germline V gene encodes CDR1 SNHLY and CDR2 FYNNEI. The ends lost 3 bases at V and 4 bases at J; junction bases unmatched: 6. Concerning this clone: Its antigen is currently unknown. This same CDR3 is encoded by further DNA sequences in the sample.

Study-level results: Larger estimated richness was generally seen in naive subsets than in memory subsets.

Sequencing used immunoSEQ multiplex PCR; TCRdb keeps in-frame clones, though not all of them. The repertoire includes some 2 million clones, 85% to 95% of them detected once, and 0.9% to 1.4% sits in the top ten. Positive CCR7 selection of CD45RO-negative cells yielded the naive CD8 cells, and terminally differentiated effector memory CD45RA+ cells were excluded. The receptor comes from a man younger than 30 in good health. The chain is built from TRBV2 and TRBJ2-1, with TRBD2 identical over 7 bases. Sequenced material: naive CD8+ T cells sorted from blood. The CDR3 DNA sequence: TGTGCCAGCAGTGAGGGTCTAGCGGCGTACAATGAGCAGTTCTTC. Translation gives CASSEGLAAYNEQFF. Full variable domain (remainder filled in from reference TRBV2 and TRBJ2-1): EPEVTQTPSHQVTQMGQEVILRCVPISNHLYFYWYRQILGQKVEFLVSFYNNEISEKSEIFDDQFSVERPDGSNFTLKIRSTKLEDSAMYFCASSEGLAAYNEQFFGPGTRLTVL.